A selection of T cell receptor beta chains follows, all from one sample in a study of type 1 and type 2 diabetes patients. TCRdb re-analysed the multiplex PCR reads in MiXCR, keeping a single row per CDR3 protein. The data show fewer than 300,000 distinct CDR3 sequences, 47% seen once. The sequenced sample was peripheral blood mononuclear cells (PBMCs). These TCRs come from a man aged 18 to 29 with type 2 diabetes. CDR3s include the opening cysteine and the closing phenylalanine or tryptophan. A D gene is named only where the DNA matches it firmly. A clone size is listed for some rows: how often the clone was seen (once, few, many), or a class if it is expanded.

CSVQAAKYTGTSSYEQYF | TGCAGCGTACAAGCAGCGAAATATACCGGGACTAGTTCCTACGAGCAGTACTTC | TRBD2 | TRBV29-1 | - | TRBJ2-7
CASQEEKLFF | TGTGCCAGCCAAGAGGAAAAACTGTTTTTT | - | TRBV25-1 | many | TRBJ1-4
CASSAAGGVNYGYTF | TGTGCCAGCAGTGCTGCAGGGGGCGTTAACTATGGCTACACCTTC | TRBD1 | TRBV2 | few | TRBJ1-2
CASSLATGNNEQFF | TGTGCCAGCAGCTTAGCGACGGGGAACAATGAGCAGTTCTTC | - | TRBV7-6 | - | TRBJ2-1
CASSADRGGSEAFF | TGTGCCAGCAGTGCGGACAGGGGAGGTTCTGAAGCTTTCTTT | TRBD1 | TRBV13 | - | TRBJ1-1
CASSIGPSEAFF | TGTGCCAGTAGTATAGGACCGAGTGAAGCTTTCTTT | - | TRBV19 | - | TRBJ1-1
CAWRTKGTYNQPQHF | TGTGCCTGGAGGACTAAAGGGACGTACAATCAGCCCCAGCATTTT | - | TRBV30 | few | TRBJ1-5
CAISSGTGNSGANVLTF | TGTGCCATCAGTTCCGGGACAGGTAATTCTGGGGCCAACGTCCTGACTTTC | TRBD1 | TRBV10-3 | - | TRBJ2-6
CASNKLGRNTEAFF | TGCGCCAGCAACAAACTTGGAAGGAACACTGAAGCTTTCTTT | - | TRBV6-6 | - | TRBJ1-1
CSARDQGTRF | TGCAGTGCTAGAGACCAGGGAACACGCTTT | - | TRBV20-1 | - | TRBJ1-6
CATRGEDAHYGYTF | TGTGCCACCCGGGGGGAGGATGCCCATTATGGCTACACCTTC | - | TRBV28 | - | TRBJ1-2
CASRPDGRNTEAFF | TGTGCCAGCAGACCTGACGGGCGTAACACTGAAGCTTTCTTT | - | TRBV6-4 | - | TRBJ1-1
CASRKEGNSPLHF | TGTGCCAGTAGGAAGGAAGGGAATTCACCCCTCCACTTT | - | TRBV30 | - | TRBJ1-6
CASGLASAEDTQYF | TGTGCTAGTGGTTTGGCCTCGGCGGAAGATACGCAGTATTTT | - | TRBV12-5 | few | TRBJ2-3
CASSVEGGRDSPLHF | TGTGCCAGCAGCGTAGAAGGTGGGCGGGATTCACCCCTCCACTTT | - | TRBV9 | - | TRBJ1-6
CASSLGLLDPQYF | TGTGCCAGCAGCTTAGGGTTATTGGATCCCCAGTACTTC | - | TRBV7-3 | - | TRBJ2-5
CASSQASGEQYF | TGCGCCAGCAGCCAAGCTAGCGGTGAGCAGTACTTC | TRBD2 | TRBV4-1 | few | TRBJ2-7
CASSLATGASNVLTF | TGTGCCAGCAGCTTAGCAACGGGGGCGTCCAACGTCCTGACTTTC | - | TRBV7-2 | many | TRBJ2-6
CASSYGGRETQYF | TGTGCCAGCAGTTACGGGGGGCGAGAGACCCAGTACTTC | - | TRBV6-6 | few | TRBJ2-5
CASSFGWTNGYNEQFF | TGTGCCAGCAGCTTTGGTTGGACTAACGGTTACAATGAGCAGTTCTTC | - | TRBV7-3 | - | TRBJ2-1
CASSPSSTGSPEQYF | TGTGCCAGCAGTCCCTCCTCCACGGGGTCCCCCGAGCAGTACTTC | - | TRBV27 | - | TRBJ2-7
CASCTVGYEQFF | TGTGCCAGCTGCACGGTGGGGTATGAGCAGTTCTTC | - | TRBV6-6 | - | TRBJ2-1
CATHRTGGVQPQHF | TGTGCCACCCATAGGACAGGGGGTGTACAGCCCCAGCATTTT | TRBD1 | TRBV19 | few | TRBJ1-5
CASSIAGGGVETQYF | TGTGCCAGCAGCATAGCGGGAGGGGGCGTGGAGACCCAGTACTTC | TRBD2 | TRBV7-3 | - | TRBJ2-5
CTSKGRGLGNTEAFF | TGTACCAGCAAGGGGAGGGGGCTGGGGAACACTGAAGCTTTCTTT | TRBD1 | TRBV12-3/TRBV12-4 | - | TRBJ1-1
CASTMGQKNTEAFF | TGTGCCAGCACCATGGGACAGAAGAACACTGAAGCTTTCTTT | TRBD1 | TRBV28 | - | TRBJ1-1
CASSLAAQGLVYYGYTF | TGTGCCAGCAGCTTAGCCGCACAGGGACTGGTTTACTATGGCTACACCTTC | - | TRBV7-8 | - | TRBJ1-2
CASLGQGRSQPQHF | TGTGCCAGCCTCGGACAGGGGAGGAGTCAGCCCCAGCATTTT | TRBD1 | TRBV6-2/TRBV6-3 | - | TRBJ1-5
CASSDHRGVNTEAFF | TGTGCCAGTAGCGATCATAGGGGGGTGAACACTGAAGCTTTCTTT | - | TRBV19 | few | TRBJ1-1
CAISEQTANTEAFF | TGTGCCATCAGTGAGCAAACAGCGAACACTGAAGCTTTCTTT | - | TRBV10-3 | - | TRBJ1-1
CASRGLGSSVEQFF | TGTGCCAGCAGAGGGTTGGGGTCTTCGGTGGAGCAGTTCTTC | - | TRBV14 | - | TRBJ2-1
CASSQGVQGRPGLADYEQYF | TGTGCCAGCAGCCAGGGGGTGCAAGGCAGACCGGGACTAGCGGACTACGAGCAGTACTTC | TRBD2 | TRBV14 | few | TRBJ2-7
CASSLDRYYGYTF | TGCGCCAGCAGCCTGGACAGGTACTATGGCTACACCTTC | TRBD1 | TRBV10-2 | many | TRBJ1-2
CATSKTGGPEAFF | TGTGCCACCAGTAAAACAGGGGGCCCTGAAGCTTTCTTT | TRBD1 | TRBV28 | - | TRBJ1-1
CASSRAQNNEQFF | TGTGCCAGCAGTAGGGCCCAAAACAATGAGCAGTTCTTC | - | TRBV6-5 | - | TRBJ2-1
CASSFGSGGWEQYF | TGCGCCAGCAGCTTCGGATCAGGGGGCTGGGAGCAGTACTTC | TRBD1 | TRBV5-1 | - | TRBJ2-7
CASSLGTSNTEAFF | TGTGCCAGCAGCTTAGGCACCTCAAACACTGAAGCTTTCTTT | - | TRBV7-2 | many | TRBJ1-1
CASTLTGFYEQYF | TGTGCCAGCACCCTGACGGGTTTCTACGAGCAGTACTTC | - | TRBV6-5 | - | TRBJ2-7
CASSSPQGQAHNEQFF | TGTGCCAGCAGTTCCCCTCAGGGACAGGCCCACAATGAGCAGTTCTTC | TRBD1 | TRBV6-6 | - | TRBJ2-1
CASNRHLVEQYF | TGTGCCAGCAATCGACATTTGGTCGAGCAGTACTTC | - | TRBV6-4 | - | TRBJ2-7
CASRKGLVGELFF | TGCGCCAGCAGAAAGGGACTAGTCGGGGAGCTGTTTTTT | TRBD2 | TRBV10-1 | - | TRBJ2-2
CASSSPWGTDTEAFF | TGTGCCAGCAGTTCTCCGTGGGGGACAGACACTGAAGCTTTCTTT | TRBD1 | TRBV6-6 | - | TRBJ1-1